The 23 T cell receptor beta chains below all came from one sample that was sequenced in a study of blood T cell repertoires in COVID-19. This table comes from immunoSEQ multiplex PCR, and its TCRdb copy is limited to in-frame clones, with some not included. The sample comprises 70,000 to 85,000 clones, more than 70% of which are singletons, and approximately 21% rests with the top ten. The material sequenced was peripheral blood. The receptors originated from a woman older than 75 in a cohort sampled during active or convalescent COVID-19.

This CDR3 reads CASSPRTGFEANVLTF. CDR3 bases: TGTGCCAGCAGCCCTAGGACAGGGTTTGAGGCCAACGTCCTGACTTTC. The chain joins TRBV13 to TRBJ2-6, with 8 bases identical to TRBD1. Looked up from germline, CDR1 is PRHDT and CDR2 is FYEKMQ (reference sequence). V lost 5 bases and J lost 6; bases outside the gene matches: 9. CDR3 length: 16 residues.

This rearrangement joins TRBV30 to TRBJ1-3; D is perhaps TRBD1 (6 bases). The germline V gene encodes CDR1 GTSNPN and CDR2 SVGIG (reference sequence). Deletions cut 1 base from V and 0 bases from J, with 10 bases between. The CDR3 loop spans 15 amino acids. The CDR3 DNA sequence: TGTGCCTGGAGTGAGACAGGCATCTCTGGAAACACCATATATTTT. Amino acids: CAWSETGISGNTIYF.

The chain joins TRBV5-6 to TRBJ2-2; the D gene is possibly TRBD1 (6 bases). From germline, CDR1 is SGHDT and CDR2 YYEEEE. The V and J ends lost 6 bases and 1 base respectively, with 19 bases between them. The CDR3 consists of 17 residues. The CDR3 protein is CASTSKGGYQNTGELFF. The CDR3 DNA sequence: TGTGCCAGCACTTCCAAAGGGGGATACCAGAACACCGGGGAGCTGTTTTTT.

This clone was detected a few times. The rearrangement joins TRBV30 to TRBJ2-3, with TRBD1 as a possible D gene (5 bases). The CDR3 is 16 amino acids. Germline V lookup: CDR1 GTSNPN, CDR2 SVGIG (reference sequence). V lost 3 bases to trimming and J lost 0 bases, with 16 bases between them. The CDR3 DNA is TGTGCCTGGAGCGACAGAGTTTATTCTAGCACAGATACGCAGTATTTT. It specifies CAWSDRVYSSTDTQYF.

This sequence joins TRBV18 and TRBJ2-1, with D possibly TRBD1 on 5 matching bases. The CDR3 spans 12 residues. Germline CDR1 KGHSH, CDR2 LQKENI. V was clipped by 6 bases and J by 6 bases, with 9 bases between them. CDR3 amino acids: CASSFQGNEQFF. The DNA for the CDR3 is TGTGCCAGCTCGTTCCAGGGCAATGAGCAGTTCTTC.

The chain links TRBV5-1 to TRBJ2-1, with TRBD2 identical over 7 bases. The CDR3 contains 14 residues. CDR1 and CDR2 from the germline V gene are SGHRS and YFSETQ. With 0 bases clipped from V and 8 bases from J, the junction kept 5 bases outside the gene matches. For the CDR3, the DNA is TGCGCCAGCAGCTTGGTGTGGGAGGGCGATGAGCAGTTCTTC. Its protein product is CASSLVWEGDEQFF.

The gene calls are TRBV9 and TRBJ1-2, with 9 positions matching TRBD1. This CDR3 comprises 16 residues. Germline CDR1 and CDR2: SGDLS and YYNGEE. Losses at the gene ends were 4 bases for V and 5 bases for J; bases not matched to a gene: 12. CDR3 sequence: CASSPPATGGNYGYTF. The DNA for the CDR3 is TGTGCCAGCAGCCCCCCCGCGACAGGGGGGAATTATGGCTACACCTTC.

This clone turned up a few times. The chain links TRBV28 to TRBJ1-5; D is unresolved. Trimming stripped 5 bases from V and 1 base from J, with 18 bases between. Germline V gene sequence: CDR1 MDHEN, CDR2 SYDVKM. CDR3 length: 17 residues. The CDR3 loop is CASSTPPRVRSNQPQHF. The CDR3 DNA follows: TGTGCCAGCAGTACGCCCCCTCGGGTTAGGAGCAATCAGCCCCAGCATTTT. Together with reference TRBV28 and TRBJ1-5, the CDR3 gives the full variable domain: DVKVTQSSRYLVKRTGEKVFLECVQDMDHENMFWYRQDPGLGLRLIYFSYDVKMKEKGDIPEGYSVSREKKERFSLILESASTNQTSMYLCASSTPPRVRSNQPQHFGDGTRLSIL.

This chain joins TRBV3-1 (or the pseudogene TRBV3-2) and TRBJ1-3, with TRBD1 matching over 9 bases. Germline V lookup: CDR1 LGHDT, CDR2 YNNKEL (reference sequence). With 1 base clipped from V and 4 bases from J, the junction kept 8 bases outside the gene matches. The CDR3 runs to 17 residues. The CDR3 DNA reads TGTGCCAGCAGCCAAGTATGGGGACAGGGTTCCGGAAACACCATATATTTT. It translates to CASSQVWGQGSGNTIYF.

The V and J genes are TRBV28 and TRBJ1-5, with D perhaps matching TRBD1 (6 bases). CDR3 length equals 14 residues. Trimming took 3 bases from V and 5 from J, leaving 11 bases between them. In germline, CDR1 is MDHEN, CDR2 SYDVKM. CDR3 region: CASSFWGQDQPQHF. Here the CDR3 DNA reads TGTGCCAGCAGTTTCTGGGGGCAAGATCAGCCCCAGCATTTT.

The chain links TRBV18 to TRBJ1-4; 8 nucleotides agree with TRBD1. The CDR3 sequence is 14 residues long. Germline CDR1 KGHSH, CDR2 LQKENI. Germline trimming cut 5 bases from V and 4 bases from J; bases unmatched to any gene: 3. Written as DNA, the CDR3 is TGTGCCAGCTCATCCGACAGGGGTAATGAAAAACTGTTTTTT. Translating it yields CASSSDRGNEKLFF.

The rearrangement uses TRBV10-3 and TRBJ2-1; TRBD2 might be the D (5 bases). The CDR3 contains 16 residues. From germline, CDR1 is ENHRY and CDR2 SYGVKD. The ends were cut back, 6 bases at V and 6 bases at J, with 21 bases in the middle. CDR3 sequence (DNA): TGTGCCATCAGCCTCTTCCGGTCGGAAGGAGGCAATGAGCAGTTCTTC. As protein: CAISLFRSEGGNEQFF.

The rearrangement uses TRBV5-1 and TRBJ2-6; 7 bases line up with TRBD2. The germline CDR1 and CDR2 sequences are SGHRS and YFSETQ. The ends lost 1 base at V and 0 bases at J; junction bases unmatched: 4. The CDR3 has 17 residues. The CDR3 spells CASSLTSVASGANVLTF. In nucleotides, the CDR3 is TGCGCCAGCAGCTTGACTAGCGTTGCCTCTGGGGCCAACGTCCTGACTTTC.

The chain is built from TRBV7-9 and TRBJ2-7, with 8 positions matching TRBD1. CDR1 and CDR2 (germline): SEHNR, FQNEAQ (reference sequence). The CDR3 has 16 residues. V gave up 5 bases and J gave up 7 bases; unmatched junction bases: 16. As DNA, the CDR3 is TGTGCCAGCAGCCCGACAGGGGAAGGCTGGTCTCGGGAGCAGTACGTC. Translating gives CASSPTGEGWSREQYV.

This clone was seen a single time. The chain joins TRBV7-2 to TRBJ1-2; TRBD1 is a possible D gene (6 bases). Germline loops: CDR1 SGHTA, CDR2 FQGNSA. The CDR3 loop spans 19 amino acids. The V and J ends lost 5 bases and 4 bases respectively, with 29 bases between them. CDR3 amino acids: CASSPIGGDLKNQLYGYTF. The CDR3 DNA follows: TGTGCCAGCAGCCCTATAGGGGGGGATCTAAAAAACCAGCTCTATGGCTACACCTTC.

This clone came up a few times. The chain employs TRBV29-1 and TRBJ2-2; 11 bases align to TRBD1. The CDR3 extends over 14 amino acids. V lost 4 bases to trimming and J lost 7 bases; unmatched junction nucleotides: 5. Germline-derived CDR1 and CDR2 are SQVTM and ANQGSEA. CDR3 nucleotide sequence: TGCAGCGTTGCGGACAGGGGGCGAAGCGGGGAGCTGTTTTTT. Protein: CSVADRGRSGELFF.

The chain links TRBV9 to TRBJ2-4; 10 bases agree with TRBD1. With V trimmed by 2 bases and J by 7 bases, 3 bases remained unmatched. Germline V gene sequence: CDR1 SGDLS, CDR2 YYNGEE. This CDR3 is 14 amino acids long. DNA for the CDR3: TGTGCCAGCAGCGTCGGGACAGGGGCTAACATTCAGTACTTC. Translating gives CASSVGTGANIQYF.

This chain connects TRBV7-2 to TRBJ2-5, with a possible D match to TRBD1 (6 bases). The CDR3 has 13 amino acids. Germline assignment: CDR1 SGHTA and CDR2 FQGNSA. V lost 4 bases to trimming and J lost 4 bases, with 10 bases between them. The CDR3 bases are TGTGCCAGCAGCTCCCAGGGGAGAGAGACCCAGTACTTC. This translates into CASSSQGRETQYF.

The V and J genes are TRBV25-1 and TRBJ2-7; TRBD2 aligns across 11 bases. Germline V gives CDR1 MGHDK, CDR2 SYGVNS. J gave up 0 bases and V 4 bases, and 5 bases lay outside the gene matches. The CDR3 length is 16 residues. CDR3 nucleotides: TGTGCCAGCAGTGCCGGACTAGCGGGTAGCTCCTACGAGCAGTACTTC. This encodes CASSAGLAGSSYEQYF.

The chain is built from TRBV10-3 and TRBJ1-3, with 10 bases identical to TRBD1. Germline assignment: CDR1 ENHRY and CDR2 SYGVKD. The CDR3 consists of 14 residues. V was clipped by 6 bases and J by 7 bases; unmatched bases: 6. This chain's CDR3 is CAIRGTGEGNTIYF. CDR3 nucleotides: TGTGCCATCAGGGGGACAGGGGAAGGGAACACCATATATTTT.

V is TRBV9 and J is TRBJ2-1; the match to TRBD2 covers 12 bases. Trimming took 4 bases from V and 4 from J; bases not matched to a gene: 6. Germline CDR1 reads SGDLS; CDR2 reads YYNGEE. The CDR3 is 16 amino acids. DNA of the CDR3: TGTGCCAGCAGCCTGACTAGCGGGAGTTCGTACAATGAGCAGTTCTTC. Protein sequence: CASSLTSGSSYNEQFF.

Many counts were recorded for this clone. The J gene is TRBJ1-5, the V gene TRBV4-1; 8 bases line up with TRBD1. Trimming cost V 4 bases and J 2 bases; bases outside gene matches: 1. CDR3 length: 14 residues. Germline CDR1 and CDR2: MGHRA and YSYEKL. CDR3 sequence reads: CASSPGQGNQPQHF. The CDR3 DNA follows: TGCGCCAGCAGCCCGGGACAGGGCAATCAGCCCCAGCATTTT.

The V call is TRBV14, the J call TRBJ1-1, with D possibly matching TRBD1 (5 bases). V lost 1 base to trimming and J lost 4 bases, with 16 bases between them. CDR1 SGHDN and CDR2 FVKESK come from the germline V gene. The CDR3 extends over 16 amino acids. The CDR3 DNA reads TGTGCCAGCAGCCAAGTTGGTGCAGGGTGGGCCACTGAAGCTTTCTTT. Protein product: CASSQVGAGWATEAFF. The full variable domain, rest sourced from reference TRBV14 and TRBJ1-1, is EAGVTQFPSHSVIEKGQTVTLRCDPISGHDNLYWYRRVMGKEIKFLLHFVKESKQDESGMPNNRFLAERTGGTYSTLKVQPAELEDSGVYFCASSQVGAGWATEAFFGQGTRLTVV.